The 20 T cell receptor beta chains given below trace back to one sample, sequenced in a study of blood T cell repertoires in COVID-19. Here immunoSEQ multiplex PCR was the method, and the copy in TCRdb shows in-frame clones only, minus some. This sample yields hundreds of thousands of clones, of which about 90% are seen a single time; under 6.5% belongs to the top ten. Input material: peripheral blood. The receptor set was obtained from a woman aged 45-65 years with COVID-19, enrolled during active disease.

V usage is TRBV30 and J usage is TRBJ1-2, with unresolved D. Trimming removed 1 base at V and 8 bases at J, with 8 bases between. This CDR3 contains 11 residues. The germline V gene encodes CDR1 GTSNPN and CDR2 SVGIG (reference sequence). For the CDR3, the DNA is TGTGCCTGGAGTGGGAGCTGGGGCTACACCTTC. Residues: CAWSGSWGYTF.

The chain has TRBV6-1 and TRBJ2-7; D possibly corresponds to TRBD2 (6 bases). This CDR3 comprises 13 residues. V was shortened by 2 bases and J by 2 bases, with 7 bases between the two germline ends. Looked up from germline, CDR1 is MNHNS and CDR2 is SASEGT. CDR3 coding DNA: TGTGCCAGCAGTGAACTAGCGACCTACGAGCAGTACTTC. Translating it yields CASSELATYEQYF.

There are a few counts of this clone. The chain carries TRBV7-8 and TRBJ1-5; D is unresolved. This CDR3 has 14 amino acids. Germline V lookup: CDR1 SGHVS, CDR2 FQNEAQ. Trimming removed 5 bases from V and 0 bases from J, with 8 bases in between. The CDR3 nucleotides read TGTGCCAGCAGCCCGATAGCTAGCAATCAGCCCCAGCATTTT. This sequence encodes CASSPIASNQPQHF.

V is TRBV30 and J is TRBJ1-4, with 12 bases that match TRBD1. Per the germline V gene, CDR1 is GTSNPN and CDR2 is SVGIG (reference sequence). The junction had 2 bases not matched to a gene; V was cut back by 3 bases and J by 3 bases. The CDR3 totals 15 residues. The CDR3 is CAWRGQGAANEKLFF. The DNA of the CDR3 is TGTGCCTGGAGGGGACAGGGGGCGGCTAATGAAAAACTGTTTTTT.

V is TRBV18 and J is TRBJ1-1; the D is unclear. CDR3 length: 13 residues. Germline V gene data show CDR1 as KGHSH and CDR2 as LQKENI. V was cut by 3 bases and J by 7 bases, with 12 bases left in between. The CDR3 nucleotides read TGTGCCAGCTCACCCCAATCGGCGGGTGAAGCTTTCTTT. This sequence encodes CASSPQSAGEAFF.

The CDR3: CASSIQGALYGYTF. CDR3 nucleotide sequence: TGTGCCAGTAGTATACAGGGGGCCCTGTATGGCTACACCTTC. The V call is TRBV19, the J call TRBJ1-2, with 8 bases aligning to TRBD1. Germline loops: CDR1 LNHDA, CDR2 SQIVND (reference sequence). The CDR3 is 14 amino acids. V shed 2 bases, J shed 5 bases, and the junction held 4 bases outside the gene matches.

The chain recombines TRBV19 with TRBJ2-7, with TRBD1 matching over 9 bases. The CDR3 consists of 15 residues. The V gene's germline CDR1 is LNHDA and CDR2 SQIVND (reference sequence). Trimming took 3 bases from V and 4 from J; bases not matched to a gene: 7. CDR3 bases: TGTGCCAGTAGTATTTTAGCGACAGGGGGGTACGAGCAGTACTTC. This codes for CASSILATGGYEQYF. Based on the CDR3 plus reference TRBV19 and TRBJ2-7, the full variable domain is DGGITQSPKYLFRKEGQNVTLSCEQNLNHDAMYWYRQDPGQGLRLIYYSQIVNDFQKGDIAEGYSVSREKKESFPLTVTSAQKNPTAFYLCASSILATGGYEQYFGPGTRLTVT.

V gene TRBV10-1 combines with J gene TRBJ2-1; D call uncertain. Trimming left V 5 bases short and J 5 bases short, with 4 bases between. CDR3 length: 11 amino acids. The germline CDR1 and CDR2 sequences are WNHNN and SYGVQD (reference sequence). The CDR3 spells CASSLNNEQFF. The CDR3 DNA follows: TGCGCCAGCAGTCTAAACAATGAGCAGTTCTTC.

This sequence joins TRBV6-5 and TRBJ2-2, with a weak D call TRBD1 (5 bases). This CDR3 has 15 residues. CDR1 and CDR2 (germline): MNHEY, SVGAGI. Trimming shortened V by 6 bases and J by 4 bases, and 15 bases separated the two germline ends. The CDR3 protein is CASRGPLRTTGELFF. The CDR3 bases are TGTGCCAGCAGGGGGCCTCTCAGGACCACCGGGGAGCTGTTTTTT.

The V gene is TRBV6-5, the J gene TRBJ2-2, with TRBD1 matching 9 bases. The CDR3 totals 14 residues. Germline CDR1 is MNHEY and CDR2 is SVGAGI. With V trimmed by 4 bases and J by 8 bases, 5 bases remained unmatched. CDR3 bases: TGTGCCAGCAGTTGGACAGGGGTTGCGGGGGAGCTGTTTTTT. It yields the protein CASSWTGVAGELFF.

The genes are TRBV5-6 and TRBJ2-7, with 9 bases fitting TRBD2. V lost 4 bases to trimming and J lost 2 bases; unmatched junction nucleotides: 4. CDR3 length equals 14 residues. Germline values: CDR1 SGHDT, CDR2 YYEEEE. The CDR3 spells CASSRLAVPYEQYF. CDR3 coding DNA: TGTGCCAGCAGCCGACTAGCGGTACCCTACGAGCAGTACTTC.

The chain employs TRBV29-1 and TRBJ2-1; 11 bases align to TRBD2. CDR1 is SQVTM, CDR2 ANQGSEA, per germline. J lost 6 bases, V lost 5 bases, and 6 bases had no gene match. CDR3 length: 14 amino acids. For the CDR3, the DNA is TGCAGCGTTTATCTTAGCGGGAGGGTCAATGAGCAGTTCTTC. It codes for CSVYLSGRVNEQFF.

The chain carries TRBV27 and TRBJ2-1; TRBD1 agrees at 11 bases. The trim removed 5 bases at V and 6 bases at J, leaving 3 bases unmatched. The CDR3 is made up of 14 amino acids. The germline CDR1 and CDR2 sequences are MNHEY and SMNVEV (reference sequence). The DNA of the CDR3 is TGTGCCAGCAGTCCCGGGACAGGGGGCAATGAGCAGTTCTTC. Its protein product is CASSPGTGGNEQFF.

The V call is TRBV29-1, the J call TRBJ1-1; possibly TRBD1 for D (6 bases). Deletions cut 6 bases from V and 0 bases from J, with 14 bases between. The CDR3 length is 14 residues. Looked up from germline, CDR1 is SQVTM and CDR2 is ANQGSEA. The CDR3 coding sequence is TGCAGCGTACGACTTGGACAGATGAACACTGAAGCTTTCTTT. This translates into CSVRLGQMNTEAFF.

The chain couples TRBV5-8 to TRBJ2-5; possible D gene TRBD1, 6 bases. CDR3 length: 15 residues. V was pared by 2 bases and J by 3 bases, with 14 bases between. Germline V gene data show CDR1 as SGHTS and CDR2 as YDEGEE. The CDR3 region has the DNA TGTGCCAGCAGCTTACAGGGTACCCCCGAAGAGACCCAGTACTTC. This encodes CASSLQGTPEETQYF. The variable domain in full, with the rest retrieved from reference TRBV5-8 and TRBJ2-5, is EAGVTQSPTHLIKTRGQQATLRCSPISGHTSVYWYQQALGLGLQFLLWYDEGEERNRGNFPPRFSGRQFPNYSSELNVNALELEDSALYLCASSLQGTPEETQYFGPGTRLLVL.

This chain links TRBV12-3 or TRBV12-4 with TRBJ2-7; 7 nucleotides match TRBD1. The CDR3 consists of 13 residues. Germline trimming cut 6 bases from V and 3 bases from J; bases unmatched to any gene: 5. The DNA for the CDR3 is TGTGCCAGCAGCCAGGGGGTAGGCTACGAGCAGTACTTC. It specifies CASSQGVGYEQYF.

The chain links TRBV4-2 to TRBJ2-7, with D possibly TRBD2 on 6 matching bases. This CDR3 is built from 16 residues. CDR1 is LGHNA, CDR2 YNFKEQ, per germline. Trimming left V 0 bases short and J 2 bases short, with 14 bases between. CDR3 DNA: TGTGCCAGCAGCCAAGATCAGGATAGCGGCGCCTACGAGCAGTACTTC. Translation: CASSQDQDSGAYEQYF.

The chain is built from TRBV6-5 and TRBJ1-2, with 9 bases aligning to TRBD1. Unmatched junction bases numbered 10, after V lost 10 bases and J lost 4 bases. The CDR3 contains 14 residues. CDR1 and CDR2 from the germline V gene are MNHEY and SVGAGI. CDR3 sequence (DNA): TGTGCCATTTATATCCTGACAGGGGGCTATGGCTACACCTTC. Its protein product is CAIYILTGGYGYTF.

This sequence joins TRBV10-1 and TRBJ2-5; 7 bases match TRBD2. V lost 6 bases and J lost 2; bases outside the gene matches: 9. Germline CDR1 is WNHNN and CDR2 is SYGVQD (reference sequence). There are 15 residues in the CDR3. The CDR3 DNA reads as TGCGCCAGCAGCGGCGGGAGACAGATACAAGAGACCCAGTACTTC. Translation gives CASSGGRQIQETQYF.

The V gene is TRBV19, the J gene TRBJ1-1, with 10 bases that match TRBD1. The ends lost 8 bases at V and 1 base at J; junction bases unmatched: 1. Germline values: CDR1 LNHDA, CDR2 SQIVND (reference sequence). The CDR3 sequence is 13 residues long. In nucleotides, the CDR3 is TGTGCCAGTGGGGACAGGGGGAACACTGAAGCTTTCTTT. It encodes CASGDRGNTEAFF.